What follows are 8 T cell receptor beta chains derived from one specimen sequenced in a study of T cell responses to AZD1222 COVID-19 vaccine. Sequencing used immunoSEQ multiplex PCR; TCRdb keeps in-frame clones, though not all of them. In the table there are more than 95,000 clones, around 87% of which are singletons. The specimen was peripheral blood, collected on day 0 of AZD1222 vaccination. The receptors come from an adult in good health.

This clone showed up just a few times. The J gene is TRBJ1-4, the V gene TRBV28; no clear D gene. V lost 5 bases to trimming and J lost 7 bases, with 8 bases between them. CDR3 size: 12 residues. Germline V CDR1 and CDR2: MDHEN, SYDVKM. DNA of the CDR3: TGTGCCAGCAGTCCCCTGCCTGAAAAACTGTTTTTT. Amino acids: CASSPLPEKLFF.

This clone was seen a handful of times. The CDR3 region has the DNA TGTGCCATCAGTGAGTCCGGGCAGAGTTCCTACAATGAGCAGTTCTTC. Translating it yields CAISESGQSSYNEQFF. The chain recombines TRBV10-3 with TRBJ2-1; D gene unclear. Trimming cost V 0 bases and J 1 base, with 10 bases left between them. Germline CDR1 reads ENHRY; CDR2 reads SYGVKD. The CDR3 has 16 residues.

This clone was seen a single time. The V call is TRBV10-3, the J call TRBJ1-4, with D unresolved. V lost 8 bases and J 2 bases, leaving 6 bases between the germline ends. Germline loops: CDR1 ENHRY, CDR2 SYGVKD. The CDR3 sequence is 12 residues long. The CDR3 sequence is CAIGLTNEKLFF. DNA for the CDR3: TGTGCCATCGGCCTCACTAATGAAAAACTGTTTTTT.

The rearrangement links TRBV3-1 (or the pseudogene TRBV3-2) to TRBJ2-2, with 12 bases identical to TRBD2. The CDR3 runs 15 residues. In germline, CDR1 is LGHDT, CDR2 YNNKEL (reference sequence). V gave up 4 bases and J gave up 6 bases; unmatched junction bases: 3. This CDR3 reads CASSLTSGGPGELFF. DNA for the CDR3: TGTGCCAGCAGCCTGACTAGCGGGGGCCCCGGGGAGCTGTTTTTT.

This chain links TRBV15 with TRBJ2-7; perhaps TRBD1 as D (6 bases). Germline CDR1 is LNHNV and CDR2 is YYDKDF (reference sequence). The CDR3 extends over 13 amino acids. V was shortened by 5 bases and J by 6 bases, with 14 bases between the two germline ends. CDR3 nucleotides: TGTGCCACCAGCTCTACAGGGTTTGCCGAGCAGTACTTC. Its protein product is CATSSTGFAEQYF.

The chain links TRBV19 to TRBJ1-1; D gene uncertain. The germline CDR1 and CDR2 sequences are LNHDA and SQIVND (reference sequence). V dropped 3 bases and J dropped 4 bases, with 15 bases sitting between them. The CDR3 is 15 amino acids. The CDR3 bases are TGTGCCAGTAGTATTTATGGGGTCGGCATCACTGAAGCTTTCTTT. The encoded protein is CASSIYGVGITEAFF.

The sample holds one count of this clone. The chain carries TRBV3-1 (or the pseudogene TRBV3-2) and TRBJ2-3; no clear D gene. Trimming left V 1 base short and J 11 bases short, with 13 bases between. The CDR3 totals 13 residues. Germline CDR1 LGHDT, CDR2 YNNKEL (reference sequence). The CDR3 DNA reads TGTGCCAGCAGCCAAGGAATTTTAGATGGGCAGTATTTT. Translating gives CASSQGILDGQYF.

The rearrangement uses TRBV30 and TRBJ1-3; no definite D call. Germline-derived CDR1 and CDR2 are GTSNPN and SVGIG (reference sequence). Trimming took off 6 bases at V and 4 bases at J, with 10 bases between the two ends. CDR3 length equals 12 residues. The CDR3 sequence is CACPLKGNTIYF. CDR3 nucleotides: TGTGCCTGCCCCCTTAAGGGAAACACCATATATTTT.